A single TCR beta chain is shown here with its context. Its antigen remains unknown. Graves' hyperthyroidism is called stable when ophthalmopathy does not progress within 18 months. RNA transcripts were the template for amplifying TCR beta CDR3 regions. Carried out on the TCR CDR3, a first-round RT-PCR used the HTBI primer set. In TCRdb, the multiplex PCR reads were re-called with MiXCR into one record per CDR3 protein. The data show some 510,000 distinct CDR3 sequences, around 20% seen once. The CDR3 contains 13 residues. V dropped 0 bases and J dropped 8 bases, with 13 bases sitting between them. CDR1 is DFQATT, CDR2 SNEGSKA, per germline (reference sequence). The data are from a study of T cells in Graves' hyperthyroidism and ophthalmopathy. Findings and caveats of the study: Ophthalmopathy was told apart from stable hyperthyroidism by a 13 V-J model.

This chain links TRBV20-1 with TRBJ1-2; D gene ambiguous. The sample was blood. The clonotype comes from a man aged 18 to 35 with Graves' hyperthyroidism. CDR3 amino acids: CSARDQVGQGYTF. CDR3 nucleotide sequence: TGCAGTGCTAGAGATCAGGTGGGCCAGGGCTACACCTTC.